These 6 T cell receptor beta chains share one sample of origin, sequenced in a study of T cells after posttransplantation cyclophosphamide. Some clones are missing from TCRdb's copy, which holds only in-frame ones; the method was immunoSEQ multiplex PCR. The sample lists approximately 1,600 clones, around 70% occurring once. Busulfan-fludarabine conditioning, marrow transplant, and cyclophosphamide on days +3 and +4 were administered. The input for sequencing was CD4+ T cells sorted from blood, taken after allogeneic stem cell transplant with posttransplant cyclophosphamide. Source of these receptors: a female patient in her 60s who received an allogeneic stem cell transplant from a related donor and was CMV-positive. Some T cells may trace back to the graft donor.

The J gene is TRBJ2-3, the V gene TRBV9; TRBD2 agrees at 9 bases. Germline-derived CDR1 and CDR2 are SGDLS and YYNGEE. The CDR3 extends over 17 amino acids. The junction had 11 bases not matched to a gene; V was cut back by 4 bases and J by 2 bases. The CDR3 sequence: CASSPLLIAGATDTQYF. CDR3 in DNA: TGTGCCAGCAGCCCACTCCTCATAGCGGGGGCCACAGATACGCAGTATTTT.

CDR3 protein: CASSPRREVVGYEQYF. CDR3 sequence (DNA): TGTGCCAGTAGTCCCCGCAGGGAGGTGGTGGGCTACGAGCAGTACTTC. The rearrangement uses TRBV19 and TRBJ2-7; possible D gene TRBD2, 6 bases. Trimming removed 5 bases at V and 3 bases at J, with 20 bases between. CDR1 and CDR2 (germline): LNHDA, SQIVND (reference sequence). The CDR3 totals 16 residues.

V usage is TRBV28 and J usage is TRBJ1-4; D is ambiguous. The V end was cut by 5 bases, the J end by 7 bases, with 14 bases between. This CDR3 is built from 14 residues. Germline loops: CDR1 MDHEN, CDR2 SYDVKM. CDR3 region: CASSKAGGREKLFF. The CDR3 nucleotides are TGTGCCAGCAGTAAAGCGGGAGGGCGTGAAAAACTGTTTTTT.

The chain uses TRBV1 and TRBJ2-3; the D segment call TRBD2 is taken from the table without a DNA check. TRBV1 is recorded as a pseudogene. The CDR3 consists of 20 residues. The CDR3 coding sequence is TGCACCAGCAGCCATGCCCCCGTGCGGGGGGGGGAACCTAGCACAGATACGCAGTATTTT. This translates into CTSSHAPVRGGEPSTDTQYF.

This rearrangement joins TRBV5-8 to TRBJ2-1; weak D call: TRBD1 (5 bases). From germline, CDR1 is SGHTS and CDR2 YDEGEE. Trimming took off 1 base at V and 5 bases at J, with 7 bases between the two ends. CDR3 length: 13 residues. Written as DNA, the CDR3 is TGTGCCAGCAGCTTGTTCAGGGACAATGAGCAGTTCTTC. Translation: CASSLFRDNEQFF.

Only a few counts were recorded for this clone. The genes are TRBV19 and TRBJ1-5; 8 bases are shared with TRBD1. The CDR3 loop spans 14 amino acids. CDR1 LNHDA and CDR2 SQIVND come from the germline V gene (reference sequence). The V and J ends lost 3 bases and 11 bases, in that order; junction bases with no gene match: 9. The CDR3 sequence is CASSIGQGAQSQHF. The CDR3, as DNA: TGTGCCAGTAGTATCGGACAGGGAGCGCAGTCCCAGCATTTT.